This T cell receptor (beta chain) emerged from a study of blood T cell repertoires in COVID-19. Study summary: Italy, Spain and the United States were the sources of the convalescent and acute COVID-19 samples. From T cells, B-cell-depleted T cells, or PBMCs came the material, which was cDNA or gDNA.

Original processing notes: Amplification from reference gene primers served as the basis for estimated nucleated cell counts. The assay was immunoSEQ multiplex PCR, and TCRdb's table has in-frame clones only and misses some. For V, J and clone size, that table is used; D and trimming come from the DNA. The data show 150,000 to 200,000 clones, over 90% seen once. Followed longitudinally, the Seattle patients had been enrolled during active infection. Trimming removed 0 bases at V and 4 bases at J, with 6 bases between. Germline-derived CDR1 and CDR2 are MNHEY and SVGAGI. The CDR3 runs to 13 residues. This sequence originates from a woman in her sixties or seventies with COVID-19, enrolled during active disease. The J gene is TRBJ1-2, the V gene TRBV6-5, with D hard to call. Material: peripheral blood. For the CDR3, the DNA is TGTGCCAGCAGTTACTCGGAGAGCTATGGCTACACCTTC. This translates into CASSYSESYGYTF.